The clone carrying this TCR beta chain occurred once. What it binds is not known. The CDR3 length is 19 residues. The junction had 14 bases not matched to a gene; V was cut back by 0 bases and J by 3 bases. CDR1 and CDR2 from the germline V gene are KGHSH and LQKENI. This specimen belongs to a study of OX40 agonist ivuxolimab in advanced cancers. About the study: With a range of roughly 20 to 85, age averaged approximately 64 years, and 65% to 85% were male. The study's findings and limits: By week 6 at 0.1 to 3.0 mg/kg, blood CD4+ and CD8+ T cells had expanded clonally. Some of the lowest clonal expansion was seen in partial responders at 0.1-3.0 mg/kg.

Using immunoSEQ multiplex PCR, the repertoire was profiled, and TCRdb retains in-frame clones only, with some absent. The sample carries just under 60,000 clones, roughly nine tenths recorded once. The genes are TRBV18 and TRBJ2-1; 7 bases match TRBD2. This TCR was sampled from an adult with an advanced solid tumor such as melanoma, head and neck, liver or kidney cancer. The sequencing used CD4+ or CD8+ T cells sorted from blood, collected in a trial of the OX40 agonist ivuxolimab. In DNA, the CDR3 is TGTGCCAGCTCACCACCCCAACAAATTGGGGGAGGGTTCTACAATGAGCAGTTCTTC. Protein: CASSPPQQIGGGFYNEQFF.